Below are 30 T cell receptor beta chains sequenced from a single sample in a study of blood T cell repertoires in COVID-19. Sequenced by immunoSEQ multiplex PCR; TCRdb stores in-frame clones only, minus some. Among roughly 190,000 clones listed, roughly 79% were seen once. Sequencing was performed on peripheral blood. All receptors derive from a woman between 40 and 55 years old with COVID-19, enrolled during active disease.

In this sample, this clone turned up a few times. This rearrangement joins TRBV2 to TRBJ1-2; 10 positions agree with TRBD1. Germline assignment: CDR1 SNHLY and CDR2 FYNNEI. V shed 5 bases, J shed 7 bases, and the junction held 7 bases outside the gene matches. The CDR3 extends over 14 amino acids. In nucleotides, the CDR3 is TGTGCCAGCAGTCTCGGACAGGGGGTGGGTGGCTACACCTTC. It translates to CASSLGQGVGGYTF.

J is TRBJ2-1 and V is TRBV27; tentatively, D is TRBD2 (6 bases). Deletions cut 4 bases from V and 5 bases from J, with 12 bases between. The germline gives CDR1 MNHEY, CDR2 SMNVEV (reference sequence). CDR3 size: 14 residues. CDR3 loop: CASSSPGSDNEQFF. The CDR3 DNA reads as TGTGCCAGCAGTTCCCCCGGGAGTGACAATGAGCAGTTCTTC.

This chain connects TRBV9 to TRBJ1-2; unclear D gene. Germline-derived CDR1 and CDR2 are SGDLS and YYNGEE. Trimming cost V 0 bases and J 0 bases, with 9 bases left between them. The CDR3 loop spans 15 amino acids. The DNA for the CDR3 is TGTGCCAGCAGCGTAGGCAGGCTCTCTAACTATGGCTACACCTTC. Amino acid sequence: CASSVGRLSNYGYTF.

The gene calls are TRBV4-1 and TRBJ2-2; D is ambiguous. CDR1 is MGHRA and CDR2 is YSYEKL in the germline V gene. V was pared by 4 bases and J by 6 bases, with 9 bases between. CDR3 length: 13 residues. The CDR3 DNA follows: TGCGCCAGCAGCCCAGACCCAGCCGGGGAGCTGTTTTTT. It translates to CASSPDPAGELFF.

The CDR3 reads CASSPLGTLGGEKLFF. The CDR3 bases are TGTGCCAGCTCACCATTAGGAACCCTCGGAGGTGAAAAACTGTTTTTT. The V call is TRBV18, the J call TRBJ1-4; no definite D call. The CDR3 has 16 amino acids. Looked up from germline, CDR1 is KGHSH and CDR2 is LQKENI. Trimming took 2 bases from V and 7 from J, leaving 17 bases between them.

The CDR3 DNA reads TGTGCCAGTAGTCCCACAGGGAATCAGCCCCAGCATTTT. Protein product: CASSPTGNQPQHF. The chain joins TRBV19 to TRBJ1-5; tentative D call: TRBD1 (6 bases). The CDR3 runs 13 residues. The V and J ends lost 5 bases and 4 bases respectively, with 9 bases between them. Germline CDR1 LNHDA, CDR2 SQIVND (reference sequence).

Points on this clone: Other DNA variants within this sample encode the same CDR3. The gene calls are TRBV5-1 and TRBJ2-5, with TRBD2 identical over 11 bases. Germline V gene data show CDR1 as SGHRS and CDR2 as YFSETQ. The CDR3 has 15 residues. Trimming took 4 bases from V and 5 from J; bases not matched to a gene: 7. The CDR3 protein is CASSPDGTSGETQYF. Here the CDR3 DNA reads TGCGCCAGCAGCCCCGATGGGACTAGCGGTGAGACCCAGTACTTC.

This chain links TRBV14 with TRBJ2-1; 9 nucleotides line up with TRBD1. V lost 1 base and J lost 6; bases outside the gene matches: 7. The germline gives CDR1 SGHDN, CDR2 FVKESK. CDR3 size: 16 residues. CDR3 DNA sequence: TGTGCCAGCAGCCAAGGGATCCGGACAGGGGTCAATGAGCAGTTCTTC. Its protein is CASSQGIRTGVNEQFF.

The chain recombines TRBV12-3 or TRBV12-4 with TRBJ2-5; the D gene is possibly TRBD2 (6 bases). V dropped 1 base and J dropped 7 bases, with 10 bases sitting between them. This CDR3 region has 13 residues. CDR3 sequence: CASSLGRALTQYF. The DNA of the CDR3 is TGTGCCAGCAGTTTAGGGAGGGCCTTGACCCAGTACTTC.

The chain combines TRBV2 with TRBJ1-6; D unresolved. CDR3 size: 12 residues. Germline CDR1 reads SNHLY; CDR2 reads FYNNEI. Trimming pared 4 bases from V and 10 bases from J, leaving 8 bases between. The CDR3 DNA follows: TGTGCCAGCAGTGGAACATACTCACCCCTCCACTTT. Translating it yields CASSGTYSPLHF.

The chain employs TRBV2 and TRBJ1-2; TRBD1 might be the D (6 bases). V lost 3 bases to trimming and J lost 6 bases, with 14 bases between them. Germline CDR1 and CDR2: SNHLY and FYNNEI. This CDR3 has 14 residues. The CDR3 protein is CASSETPGGNGYTF. The CDR3 DNA reads TGTGCCAGCAGTGAGACCCCGGGGGGCAATGGCTACACCTTC.

The chain couples TRBV2 to TRBJ1-4, with a possible D match to TRBD1 (6 bases). V shed 8 bases and J shed 10 bases, with 17 bases lying between them. The CDR3 length is 13 residues. CDR1 is SNHLY, CDR2 FYNNEI, per germline. CDR3 nucleotide sequence: TGTGCCAGCGGCGAACAGGGTTTAAGAAAACTGTTTTTT. This sequence encodes CASGEQGLRKLFF. Using reference TRBV2 and TRBJ1-4 for the parts outside the CDR3, the full variable domain is EPEVTQTPSHQVTQMGQEVILRCVPISNHLYFYWYRQILGQKVEFLVSFYNNEISEKSEIFDDQFSVERPDGSNFTLKIRSTKLEDSAMYFCASGEQGLRKLFFGSGTQLSVL.

The rearrangement uses TRBV19 and TRBJ2-1, with D unclear. The CDR3 covers 12 residues. The V and J ends lost 4 bases and 3 bases respectively, with 4 bases between them. Germline V gene lookup returns CDR1 LNHDA and CDR2 SQIVND (reference sequence). CDR3 sequence: CASSSGYNEQFF. The CDR3 region has the DNA TGTGCCAGTAGTAGCGGCTACAATGAGCAGTTCTTC.

With regard to this clone: The same CDR3 arises from other DNA sequences in this sample as well. V and J are TRBV9 and TRBJ1-5; 8 bases map to TRBD1. Germline-derived CDR1 and CDR2 are SGDLS and YYNGEE. After removal of 4 bases from V and 1 base from J, the junction contained 4 bases not matched to a gene. This CDR3 is 15 amino acids long. CDR3 residues: CASSLGQGSNQPQHF. CDR3 nucleotides: TGTGCCAGCAGCCTCGGACAGGGAAGCAATCAGCCCCAGCATTTT.

The genes are TRBV11-2 and TRBJ2-7; 10 bases map to TRBD2. This CDR3 contains 14 residues. V lost 4 bases to trimming and J lost 4 bases; unmatched junction nucleotides: 4. Germline CDR1 is SGHAT and CDR2 is FQNNGV. This chain's CDR3 is CASSSGTSVYEQYF. In nucleotides, the CDR3 is TGTGCCAGCAGCTCAGGGACTAGCGTGTACGAGCAGTACTTC.

This clone was seen ten or more times. The chain uses TRBV7-9 and TRBJ2-3; D perhaps matches TRBD1 (5 bases). Trimming took 6 bases from V and 3 from J, leaving 7 bases between them. Germline values: CDR1 SEHNR, CDR2 FQNEAQ (reference sequence). The CDR3 is made up of 12 amino acids. This CDR3 reads CASSKGTDTQYF. In DNA form, the CDR3 reads TGTGCCAGCAGTAAGGGGACAGATACGCAGTATTTT.

The CDR3 loop reads CASSPLGSGSNEQFF. DNA for the CDR3: TGTGCCAGCAGTCCCCTAGGTAGCGGCTCCAATGAGCAGTTCTTC. The V gene is TRBV28, the J gene TRBJ2-1; D perhaps matches TRBD2 (6 bases). CDR1 and CDR2 (germline): MDHEN, SYDVKM. The CDR3 totals 15 residues. Trimming left V 5 bases short and J 6 bases short, with 17 bases between.

This chain links TRBV28 with TRBJ1-5; no firm D call. CDR3 size: 12 residues. Germline V CDR1 and CDR2: MDHEN, SYDVKM. V lost 6 bases to trimming and J lost 7 bases, with 10 bases between them. This chain's CDR3 is CASREEEQPQHF. The CDR3 nucleotides read TGTGCCAGCAGAGAGGAGGAACAGCCCCAGCATTTT.

The V gene is TRBV6-4, the J gene TRBJ2-1; the D gene is possibly TRBD2 (5 bases). CDR1 and CDR2 (germline): MRHNA, SNTAGT. The CDR3 contains 13 residues. V was cut by 0 bases and J by 11 bases, with 11 bases left in between. CDR3 bases: TGTGCCAGCAGTGACTCTGCTTCCGGGAAGCAGTTCTTC. Translation gives CASSDSASGKQFF.

This rearrangement joins TRBV18 to TRBJ2-5; 11 nucleotides agree with TRBD2. V was clipped by 6 bases and J by 0 bases; unmatched bases: 6. Germline values: CDR1 KGHSH, CDR2 LQKENI. The CDR3 loop spans 16 amino acids. The CDR3 nucleotides are TGTGCCAGCTCCCCCGCTAGCGGGAGGTACCAAGAGACCCAGTACTTC. This translates into CASSPASGRYQETQYF.

There are a few counts of this clone. The chain is built from TRBV30 and TRBJ2-1; D is unresolved. The V end was cut by 2 bases, the J end by 9 bases, with 8 bases between. Germline loops: CDR1 GTSNPN, CDR2 SVGIG (reference sequence). The CDR3 is 11 residues long. The CDR3 DNA is TGTGCCTGGAGTTCTATACGTGAGCAGTTCTTC. Translating gives CAWSSIREQFF.

The V call is TRBV3-1 (or the pseudogene TRBV3-2), the J call TRBJ2-7, with 7 bases fitting TRBD1. CDR1 and CDR2 from the germline V gene are LGHDT and YNNKEL (reference sequence). The V and J ends lost 4 bases and 6 bases, in that order; junction bases with no gene match: 6. This CDR3 spans 13 amino acids. CDR3 region: CASSPGQLSEQYV. CDR3 DNA sequence: TGTGCCAGCAGCCCGGGACAGCTTTCCGAGCAGTACGTC.

J is TRBJ2-3 and V is TRBV6-2 or TRBV6-3, with 7 nucleotides matching TRBD1. V lost 5 bases and J lost 2; bases outside the gene matches: 10. Germline CDR1 MNHEY, CDR2 SVGEGT. The CDR3 runs 16 residues. This CDR3 reads CASSPRTTGLTDTQYF. Written as DNA, the CDR3 is TGTGCCAGCAGTCCCCGGACGACAGGGCTCACAGATACGCAGTATTTT.

V gene TRBV5-1 combines with J gene TRBJ1-2; the match to TRBD1 covers 8 bases. Germline loops: CDR1 SGHRS, CDR2 YFSETQ. With 4 bases clipped from V and 4 bases from J, the junction kept 0 bases outside the gene matches. There are 12 residues in the CDR3. In DNA form, the CDR3 reads TGCGCCAGCAGCGGACAGGGCTATGGCTACACCTTC. Amino acid sequence: CASSGQGYGYTF.

This clone was recorded only once. The V gene is TRBV5-8, the J gene TRBJ2-3; 11 nucleotides match TRBD2. Per germline, CDR1 SGHTS and CDR2 YDEGEE. The ends lost 4 bases at V and 2 bases at J; junction bases unmatched: 3. This CDR3 is 15 amino acids long. The CDR3 bases are TGTGCCAGCAGCGAGACTAGCGGGGACACAGATACGCAGTATTTT. It encodes CASSETSGDTDTQYF.

This clone appeared a single time. The rearrangement uses TRBV5-1 and TRBJ2-2; the match to TRBD2 covers 12 bases. Germline CDR1 and CDR2: SGHRS and YFSETQ. This CDR3 is 15 amino acids long. Trimming cost V 6 bases and J 4 bases; bases outside gene matches: 4. The CDR3 DNA is TGCGCCAGCAACCGACTAGCGGGAGTCACCGGGGAGCTGTTTTTT. Protein: CASNRLAGVTGELFF.

This clone was observed a single time. The chain is built from TRBV10-2 and TRBJ2-7; perhaps TRBD1 as D (6 bases). Germline assignment: CDR1 WSHSY and CDR2 SAAADI. The V end lost 4 bases, the J end lost 4 bases, and 11 bases lay between the germline ends. The CDR3 consists of 13 residues. This CDR3 reads CASSVRGYYEQYF. CDR3 coding DNA: TGCGCCAGCAGTGTCAGGGGATATTACGAGCAGTACTTC.

The DNA for the CDR3 is TGTGCCAGCAGCTTCCCCGGCAGGGATCGAGAGACCCAGTACTTC. Amino acid sequence: CASSFPGRDRETQYF. V and J are TRBV5-6 and TRBJ2-5, with D possibly being TRBD1 (5 bases). The CDR3 totals 15 residues. The ends were cut back, 2 bases at V and 4 bases at J, with 15 bases in the middle. Germline V gives CDR1 SGHDT, CDR2 YYEEEE.

The CDR3 coding sequence is TGTGCCAGCAGCGAGACTAGCGGGAGAGGGCGTGATACGCAGTATTTT. This sequence encodes CASSETSGRGRDTQYF. The chain employs TRBV5-4 and TRBJ2-3; 12 positions agree with TRBD2. With V trimmed by 4 bases and J by 6 bases, 9 bases remained unmatched. The CDR3 covers 16 residues. Germline CDR1 reads SGHNT; CDR2 reads YYREEE (reference sequence).

This clone has more than one count but fewer than ten. The chain couples TRBV2 to TRBJ1-2, with TRBD1 identical over 9 bases. In germline, CDR1 is SNHLY, CDR2 FYNNEI. This CDR3 has 16 amino acids. J lost 8 bases, V lost 0 bases, and 10 bases had no gene match. Written as DNA, the CDR3 is TGTGCCAGCAGTGAAGCCTTTCAGAGGACAGGGGCCGGCTACACCTTC. Translating it yields CASSEAFQRTGAGYTF.